Below are 11 T cell receptor beta chains sequenced from a single sample in a study of blood T cell repertoires in COVID-19 (dated by TCRdb to about 2020). Library prep was done by the immunoSEQ multiplex PCR assay. TCRdb holds this immuneACCESS table with in-frame rearrangements only. Some clones are missing; in checked studies, unresolved V genes explain under half, and the rest has no known cause. The sample table holds more than 350,000 clones, of which 87% were seen once. The ten largest account for 10% of the sample. Sample: PBMCs or T cells enriched from blood (not recorded which). The receptors derive from a woman aged 45 to 65 who had recovered from COVID-19.

The chain is built from TRBV24-1 and TRBJ1-2, with TRBD1 matching 7 bases. The V gene's germline CDR1 is KGHDR and CDR2 SFDVKD. This CDR3 comprises 16 residues. J was trimmed by 3 bases and V by 5 bases; bases with no gene match: 11. The CDR3 DNA sequence: TGTGCCACCAGTGGCCCCTCAGGGGGGAGAGACTATGGCTACACCTTC. This codes for CATSGPSGGRDYGYTF.

The chain combines TRBV27 with TRBJ2-7; a possible D gene is TRBD1 (5 bases). The CDR3 length is 13 residues. Deletions cut 3 bases from V and 4 bases from J, with 10 bases between. Germline V gives CDR1 MNHEY, CDR2 SMNVEV (reference sequence). CDR3 DNA sequence: TGTGCCAGCAGTTTGACAGACGTGTACGAGCAGTACTTC. Translation gives CASSLTDVYEQYF.

This clone was picked up a small number of times. J is TRBJ1-1 and V is TRBV11-2; 8 bases are shared with TRBD1. The CDR3 consists of 15 residues. After removal of 0 bases from V and 4 bases from J, the junction contained 4 bases not matched to a gene. The V gene's germline CDR1 is SGHAT and CDR2 FQNNGV. This CDR3 reads CASSLDHTGGTEAFF. CDR3 nucleotide sequence: TGTGCCAGCAGCTTAGATCATACAGGGGGCACTGAAGCTTTCTTT.

This chain uses TRBV7-2 with TRBJ1-1; D gene uncertain. Germline values: CDR1 SGHTA, CDR2 FQGNSA. Trimming left V 1 base short and J 5 bases short, with 17 bases between. The length of the CDR3 is 16 residues. CDR3 protein: CASSLGSGGPYTEAFF. Written as DNA, the CDR3 is TGTGCCAGCAGCTTAGGGAGTGGCGGGCCGTATACTGAAGCTTTCTTT.

The chain combines TRBV2 with TRBJ1-4; D is perhaps TRBD1 (6 bases). The CDR3 has 15 residues. The V gene lost 0 bases and the J gene lost 7 bases, with 12 bases spanning the gap. CDR1 and CDR2 from the germline V gene are SNHLY and FYNNEI. The CDR3 loop is CASSEAQGYGEKLFF. CDR3 in DNA: TGTGCCAGCAGTGAAGCGCAGGGGTACGGTGAAAAACTGTTTTTT. The full variable domain, in which reference TRBV2 and TRBJ1-4 provide the parts outside the CDR3, is EPEVTQTPSHQVTQMGQEVILRCVPISNHLYFYWYRQILGQKVEFLVSFYNNEISEKSEIFDDQFSVERPDGSNFTLKIRSTKLEDSAMYFCASSEAQGYGEKLFFGSGTQLSVL.

The gene calls are TRBV4-1 and TRBJ1-5; TRBD1 matches at 10 bases. Germline V gene sequence: CDR1 MGHRA, CDR2 YSYEKL. The V gene end was trimmed by 2 bases and the J gene end by 4 bases; junction bases not matched to a gene: 2. The CDR3 has 15 residues. The CDR3 is CASSQRTGGNQPQHF. The CDR3 DNA follows: TGCGCCAGCAGCCAACGGACAGGGGGAAATCAGCCCCAGCATTTT.

This sequence joins TRBV24-1 and TRBJ1-1; 7 positions agree with TRBD1. CDR1 is KGHDR, CDR2 SFDVKD, per germline. There are 12 residues in the CDR3. The V and J ends lost 9 bases and 1 base, in that order; junction bases with no gene match: 1. Written as DNA, the CDR3 is TGTGCCACCCGACAGGGGAACACTGAAGCTTTCTTT. Translating gives CATRQGNTEAFF.

This chain links TRBV4-1 with TRBJ1-2, with 11 bases lining up with TRBD1. CDR1 is MGHRA and CDR2 is YSYEKL in the germline V gene. The CDR3 has 13 residues. The ends lost 4 bases at V and 7 bases at J; junction bases unmatched: 2. The CDR3 DNA is TGCGCCAGCAGCCCAGGGACAGGGGGTGGCTACACCTTC. Amino acid sequence: CASSPGTGGGYTF.

The genes are TRBV18 and TRBJ1-5; D is undetermined. V was pared by 2 bases and J by 10 bases, with 15 bases between. CDR3 length: 14 residues. CDR1 and CDR2 from the germline V gene are KGHSH and LQKENI. The CDR3 region has the DNA TGTGCCAGCTCACCAGGAACAGATATCAGCCCCCAGCATTTT. It specifies CASSPGTDISPQHF.

The chain is built from TRBV24-1 and TRBJ2-1; possibly TRBD1 for D (6 bases). This CDR3 is built from 13 residues. Germline CDR1 KGHDR, CDR2 SFDVKD. V lost 9 bases, J lost 4 bases, and 12 bases lay in between. The DNA for the CDR3 is TGTGCCACCGTCGGGACACATTACAATGAGCAGTTCTTC. Amino acid sequence: CATVGTHYNEQFF.

V and J are TRBV7-3 and TRBJ1-2; 8 nucleotides line up with TRBD1. The germline gives CDR1 SGHTA, CDR2 FQGTGA. The CDR3 is 18 amino acids. V lost 3 bases, J lost 2 bases, and 14 bases stayed unmatched. CDR3 sequence reads: CASSFEQGAWRGNYGYTF. As DNA, the CDR3 is TGTGCCAGCAGCTTCGAGCAGGGGGCATGGAGGGGCAACTATGGCTACACCTTC.